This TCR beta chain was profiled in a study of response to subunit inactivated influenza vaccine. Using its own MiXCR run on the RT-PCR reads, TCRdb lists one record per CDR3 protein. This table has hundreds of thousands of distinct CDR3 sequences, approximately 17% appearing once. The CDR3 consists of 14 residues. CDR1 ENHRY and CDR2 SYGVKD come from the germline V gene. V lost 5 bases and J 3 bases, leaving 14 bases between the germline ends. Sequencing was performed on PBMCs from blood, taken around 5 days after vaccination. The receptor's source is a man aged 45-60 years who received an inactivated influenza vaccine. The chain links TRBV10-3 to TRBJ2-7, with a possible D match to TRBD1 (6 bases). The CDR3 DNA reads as TGTGCCATCAGTCCCGCGACAGGTCTCTACGAGCAGTACTTC. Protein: CAISPATGLYEQYF.